The 30 T cell receptor beta chains below all came from one sample that was sequenced in a study of blood T cell repertoires in COVID-19 (dated by TCRdb to the early 2020s). The library was generated by the immunoSEQ multiplex PCR assay. Entries here come from immuneACCESS through TCRdb and include only in-frame sequences with V and J called. Some clones fail to appear in such tables; in the studies checked, an unresolved V gene covers under half of the shortfall, and the cause of the remainder is unknown. The sample table shows about 140,000 clones, and roughly 85% are seen once. Jointly, the top ten make up approximately 3.6% of the sample. Sequenced material: peripheral blood. Source of these receptors: a man between 60 and 75 years old with acute or convalescent COVID-19.

This sequence joins TRBV12-3 or TRBV12-4 and TRBJ1-5, with 9 positions matching TRBD1. CDR3 length: 12 residues. After removal of 7 bases from V and 6 bases from J, the junction contained 1 base not matched to a gene. CDR3: CASKQGAQPQHF. The CDR3 nucleotides are TGTGCCAGCAAACAGGGGGCTCAGCCCCAGCATTTT.

The chain recombines TRBV24-1 with TRBJ2-3; D is possibly TRBD1 (7 bases). The CDR3 is 14 amino acids. Germline V gene sequence: CDR1 KGHDR, CDR2 SFDVKD. V lost 3 bases and J lost 4, with 10 bases in between. In nucleotides, the CDR3 is TGTGCCACCAGTGATCCCAGGGGGGCAGATACGCAGTATTTT. Protein sequence: CATSDPRGADTQYF.

The chain is built from TRBV13 and TRBJ1-1; a possible D gene is TRBD1 (5 bases). The CDR3 spans 13 residues. Trimming stripped 5 bases from V and 5 bases from J, with 12 bases between. From germline, CDR1 is PRHDT and CDR2 FYEKMQ (reference sequence). The CDR3 region is CASSLRQTTEAFF. CDR3 bases: TGTGCCAGCAGCCTCCGACAGACTACTGAAGCTTTCTTT.

The CDR3 region is CASSFSGERVALHF. CDR3 in DNA: TGTGCCAGCAGCTTTTCAGGGGAAAGAGTGGCCCTCCACTTT. J is TRBJ1-6 and V is TRBV7-8, with D tentatively TRBD1 (6 bases). Germline assignment: CDR1 SGHVS and CDR2 FQNEAQ. Trimming shortened V by 3 bases and J by 14 bases, and 17 bases separated the two germline ends. This CDR3 is built from 14 residues.

The rearrangement uses TRBV5-8 and TRBJ2-1; 8 nucleotides match TRBD2. The CDR3 sequence is 17 residues long. V lost 0 bases and J lost 0; bases outside the gene matches: 5. Germline CDR1 and CDR2: SGHTS and YDEGEE. This CDR3 is CASSLVVAGHSYNEQFF. The CDR3, as DNA: TGTGCCAGCAGCTTGGTGGTAGCGGGACACTCCTACAATGAGCAGTTCTTC. The whole variable domain, remainder taken from reference TRBV5-8 and TRBJ2-1, is EAGVTQSPTHLIKTRGQQATLRCSPISGHTSVYWYQQALGLGLQFLLWYDEGEERNRGNFPPRFSGRQFPNYSSELNVNALELEDSALYLCASSLVVAGHSYNEQFFGPGTRLTVL.

The V call is TRBV11-2, the J call TRBJ2-4; weak D call: TRBD1 (6 bases). The ends were cut back, 1 base at V and 11 bases at J, with 15 bases in the middle. The CDR3 runs to 14 residues. Looked up from germline, CDR1 is SGHAT and CDR2 is FQNNGV. The CDR3 nucleotides are TGTGCCAGCAGCTTAGTGGGGGCAGGCCGTGTTCAGTACTTC. Translated, it gives CASSLVGAGRVQYF.

The chain couples TRBV27 to TRBJ1-1, with D possibly being TRBD1 (6 bases). V was clipped by 3 bases and J by 1 base, with 9 bases between them. The CDR3 extends over 14 amino acids. The germline gives CDR1 MNHEY, CDR2 SMNVEV (reference sequence). CDR3 DNA: TGTGCCAGCAGTTTGAACAGGGCGAACACTGAAGCTTTCTTT. As protein: CASSLNRANTEAFF.

J is TRBJ2-3 and V is TRBV7-2; 10 nucleotides match TRBD2. In germline, CDR1 is SGHTA, CDR2 FQGNSA. This CDR3 comprises 14 residues. V lost 7 bases, J lost 3 bases, and 4 bases stayed unmatched. The CDR3 is CASKREGWTDTQYF. CDR3 nucleotides: TGTGCCAGCAAGCGGGAGGGCTGGACAGATACGCAGTATTTT.

The chain uses TRBV29-1 and TRBJ2-5; 9 bases are a match to TRBD1. J lost 11 bases, V lost 4 bases, and 8 bases had no gene match. Germline CDR1 is SQVTM and CDR2 is ANQGSEA. This CDR3 has 12 amino acids. CDR3 nucleotide sequence: TGCAGCGTTGGCGCGACAGGGGGTAGTCAGTACTTC. This codes for CSVGATGGSQYF.

CDR3 region: CASSKTSGAVVEKLFF. The CDR3 DNA is TGTGCCAGCAGCAAGACGAGTGGGGCTGTAGTTGAAAAACTGTTTTTT. The rearrangement links TRBV21-1 to TRBJ1-4; the D segment call TRBD1 is taken from the table without a DNA check. TRBV21-1 is noted as a pseudogene. CDR3 size: 16 residues.

The chain is built from TRBV5-4 and TRBJ2-2; 12 bases align to TRBD1. The germline V gene encodes CDR1 SGHNT and CDR2 YYREEE (reference sequence). V was pared by 4 bases and J by 5 bases, with 9 bases of the junction left unmatched. CDR3 size: 17 residues. CDR3 region: CASSSPGTGGYTGELFF. CDR3 nucleotide sequence: TGTGCCAGCAGCAGCCCCGGGACAGGGGGCTATACCGGGGAGCTGTTTTTT.

The chain carries TRBV2 and TRBJ1-5; D ambiguous. Germline V gives CDR1 SNHLY, CDR2 FYNNEI. The CDR3 is 13 amino acids. Deletions cut 0 bases from V and 6 bases from J, with 6 bases between. The CDR3 coding sequence is TGTGCCAGCAGTGAAGCGATGAGTCAGCCCCAGCATTTT. This gives the protein CASSEAMSQPQHF.

V usage is TRBV27 and J usage is TRBJ2-1; 8 bases agree with TRBD1. CDR1 and CDR2 (germline): MNHEY, SMNVEV (reference sequence). V lost 7 bases and J lost 1; bases outside the gene matches: 6. The CDR3 contains 15 residues. The CDR3 DNA follows: TGTGCCAGCAAGGCGGACAGGGTATCCTACAATGAGCAGTTCTTC. It translates to CASKADRVSYNEQFF.

V is TRBV5-5 and J is TRBJ2-5, with D maybe TRBD2 (5 bases). In germline, CDR1 is SGHKS, CDR2 YYEKEE (reference sequence). CDR3 size: 16 residues. V was pared by 1 base and J by 1 base, with 14 bases between. The CDR3 nucleotides read TGTGCCAGCAGCTTGTTCTTGGCCGGGGTCCAAGAGACCCAGTACTTC. This gives the protein CASSLFLAGVQETQYF.

This clone was seen only once. This rearrangement joins TRBV11-2 to TRBJ2-3; the match to TRBD2 covers 10 bases. This CDR3 comprises 14 residues. CDR1 is SGHAT and CDR2 is FQNNGV in the germline V gene. After removal of 5 bases from V and 8 bases from J, the junction contained 7 bases not matched to a gene. CDR3 loop: CASSREREGATQYF. CDR3 bases: TGTGCCAGCAGCAGGGAGCGGGAGGGCGCTACGCAGTATTTT.

V gene TRBV19 combines with J gene TRBJ2-2; 8 positions match TRBD1. Germline trimming cut 6 bases from V and 1 base from J; bases unmatched to any gene: 10. This CDR3 spans 17 amino acids. Germline lookup yields CDR1 LNHDA and CDR2 SQIVND (reference sequence). The DNA of the CDR3 is TGTGCCAGTAGCGAAAGGAACAGGGGGGTGAACACCGGGGAGCTGTTTTTT. This gives the protein CASSERNRGVNTGELFF.

Regarding this clone: Additional DNA sequences in this sample encode the identical CDR3. This chain connects TRBV6-1 to TRBJ1-3; D is possibly TRBD1 (6 bases). V was clipped by 2 bases and J by 2 bases, with 10 bases between them. The CDR3 sequence is 15 residues long. Germline CDR1 and CDR2: MNHNS and SASEGT. CDR3 coding DNA: TGTGCCAGCAGTGAAAGCAGGGGCCCTGGAAACACCATATATTTT. This translates into CASSESRGPGNTIYF.

This rearrangement joins TRBV19 to TRBJ1-2; a possible D gene is TRBD1 (6 bases). The length of the CDR3 is 14 residues. V lost 3 bases and J 2 bases, leaving 10 bases between the germline ends. In germline, CDR1 is LNHDA, CDR2 SQIVND (reference sequence). The CDR3: CASSIQGRNYGYTF. CDR3 bases: TGTGCCAGTAGTATCCAGGGGAGAAACTATGGCTACACCTTC.

This clone appeared a few times. The chain recombines TRBV19 with TRBJ2-7; TRBD2 is a possible D gene (11 bases). V was trimmed by 5 bases and J by 4 bases, leaving 27 bases between them. The CDR3 runs 18 residues. From germline, CDR1 is LNHDA and CDR2 SQIVND (reference sequence). The CDR3 spells CASSRQGARTSGSYEQYF. As DNA, the CDR3 is TGTGCCAGTAGTCGACAGGGGGCGCGGACTAGCGGGTCATACGAGCAGTACTTC.

This clone is a singleton in its sample. J is TRBJ1-6 and V is TRBV30, with D perhaps TRBD1 (5 bases). Between the trimmed V and J ends, which lost 1 base and 6 bases, there was a span of 10 bases. Germline V gene sequence: CDR1 GTSNPN, CDR2 SVGIG (reference sequence). The CDR3 has 14 residues. The DNA of the CDR3 is TGTGCCTGGAGTGCCAGGGCCCTTAATTCACCCCTCCACTTT. The encoded protein is CAWSARALNSPLHF.

The chain recombines TRBV7-9 with TRBJ2-7; TRBD2 matches 7 bases. This CDR3 is 15 amino acids long. Germline CDR1 is SEHNR and CDR2 is FQNEAQ (reference sequence). Trimming cost V 2 bases and J 2 bases; bases outside gene matches: 6. The CDR3 DNA reads as TGTGCCAGCAGCTTATTGCGGGGGACTACCTACGAGCAGTACTTC. Amino acid sequence: CASSLLRGTTYEQYF.

The chain uses TRBV6-1 and TRBJ1-6; D uncertain. V lost 0 bases to trimming and J lost 10 bases, with 10 bases between them. Germline V lookup: CDR1 MNHNS, CDR2 SASEGT. CDR3 length: 14 amino acids. CDR3 loop: CASSEALLVSPLHF. In DNA form, the CDR3 reads TGTGCCAGCAGTGAAGCGCTACTAGTCTCACCCCTCCACTTT.

The chain recombines TRBV29-1 with TRBJ2-1; 9 bases match TRBD2. Trimming took 5 bases from V and 0 from J; bases not matched to a gene: 2. This CDR3 comprises 14 residues. Germline values: CDR1 SQVTM, CDR2 ANQGSEA. This chain's CDR3 is CSVLAGSSYNEQFF. Written as DNA, the CDR3 is TGCAGCGTTCTAGCGGGAAGCTCCTACAATGAGCAGTTCTTC.

The chain has TRBV6-2 or TRBV6-3 and TRBJ1-3, with D unclear. This CDR3 spans 16 amino acids. V was shortened by 5 bases and J by 0 bases, with 14 bases between the two germline ends. CDR1 MNHEY and CDR2 SVGEGT come from the germline V gene. The CDR3 nucleotides read TGTGCCAGCAGTATAGCCTCGCCTGCCTCTGGAAACACCATATATTTT. The encoded protein is CASSIASPASGNTIYF.

The J gene is TRBJ2-7, the V gene TRBV24-1; no definite D call. CDR1 KGHDR and CDR2 SFDVKD come from the germline V gene. This CDR3 has 9 residues. V was cut by 12 bases and J by 6 bases, with 8 bases left in between. CDR3 residues: CAGPTEQYF. CDR3 coding DNA: TGTGCCGGCCCAACCGAGCAGTACTTC.

The gene calls are TRBV9 and TRBJ2-7, with D perhaps TRBD2 (7 bases). The CDR3 is 17 amino acids. Germline values: CDR1 SGDLS, CDR2 YYNGEE. V gave up 0 bases and J gave up 5 bases, with 21 bases separating them. CDR3 sequence (DNA): TGTGCCAGCAGCGTAGACCCCTGGGGGGGCCAATCCAACGAGCAGTACTTC. Encoded protein: CASSVDPWGGQSNEQYF.

The chain carries TRBV15 and TRBJ1-4; D remains unclear. Per the germline V gene, CDR1 is LNHNV and CDR2 is YYDKDF (reference sequence). CDR3 length: 15 residues. V lost 1 base and J 5 bases, leaving 11 bases between the germline ends. The CDR3 reads CATSRGRTKNEKLFF. In DNA form, the CDR3 reads TGTGCCACCAGCAGAGGCCGGACTAAGAATGAAAAACTGTTTTTT.

This chain joins TRBV28 and TRBJ2-1, with TRBD2 identical over 8 bases. CDR3 length equals 15 residues. In germline, CDR1 is MDHEN, CDR2 SYDVKM. V trimming: 6 bases; J trimming: 4 bases; junction bases outside the gene matches: 8. This chain's CDR3 is CASREAGTRYNEQFF. DNA for the CDR3: TGTGCCAGCAGAGAAGCCGGGACTAGATACAATGAGCAGTTCTTC. Full variable domain (rest looked up from reference TRBV28 and TRBJ2-1): DVKVTQSSRYLVKRTGEKVFLECVQDMDHENMFWYRQDPGLGLRLIYFSYDVKMKEKGDIPEGYSVSREKKERFSLILESASTNQTSMYLCASREAGTRYNEQFFGPGTRLTVL.

V gene TRBV9 combines with J gene TRBJ2-2, with 7 bases identical to TRBD1. V was pared by 3 bases and J by 2 bases, with 4 bases of the junction left unmatched. The CDR3 has 15 residues. The germline V gene has CDR1 SGDLS and CDR2 YYNGEE. The CDR3 coding sequence is TGTGCCAGCAGCGGAACAGGGGCTAACACCGGGGAGCTGTTTTTT. Its protein is CASSGTGANTGELFF.

The rearrangement links TRBV28 to TRBJ1-2; D is ambiguous. This CDR3 region has 11 residues. Per germline, CDR1 MDHEN and CDR2 SYDVKM. V was cut by 4 bases and J by 3 bases, with 3 bases left in between. This chain's CDR3 is CASSSHYGYTF. The CDR3 coding sequence is TGTGCCAGCAGTTCTCACTATGGCTACACCTTC.